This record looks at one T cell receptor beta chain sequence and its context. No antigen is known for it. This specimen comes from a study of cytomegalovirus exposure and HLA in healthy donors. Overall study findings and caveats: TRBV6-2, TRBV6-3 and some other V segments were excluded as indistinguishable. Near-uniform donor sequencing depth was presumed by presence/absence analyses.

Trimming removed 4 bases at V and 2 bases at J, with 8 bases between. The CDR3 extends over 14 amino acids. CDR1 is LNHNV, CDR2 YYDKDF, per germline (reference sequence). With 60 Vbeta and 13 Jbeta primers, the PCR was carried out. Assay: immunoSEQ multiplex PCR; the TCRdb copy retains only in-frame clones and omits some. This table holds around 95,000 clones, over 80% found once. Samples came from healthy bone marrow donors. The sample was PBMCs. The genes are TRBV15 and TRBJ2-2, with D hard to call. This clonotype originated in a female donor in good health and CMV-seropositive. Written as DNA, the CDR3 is TGTGCCACCAGCACGAGAATTAACACCGGGGAGCTGTTTTTT. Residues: CATSTRINTGELFF. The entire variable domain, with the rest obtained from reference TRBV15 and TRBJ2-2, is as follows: DAMVIQNPRYQVTQFGKPVTLSCSQTLNHNVMYWYQQKSSQAPKLLFHYYDKDFNNEADTPDNFQSRRPNTSFCFLDIRSPGLGDTAMYLCATSTRINTGELFFGEGSRLTVL.